These 17 T cell receptor beta chains were sequenced from one sample in a study of blood T cell repertoires in COVID-19. Here immunoSEQ multiplex PCR was the method, and the copy in TCRdb shows in-frame clones only, minus some. This table has approximately 500,000 clones, around nine tenths appearing once. Sequenced: peripheral blood. Receptors were obtained from a woman aged 45 to 65 with COVID-19, enrolled during active disease.

The V call is TRBV7-9, the J call TRBJ1-2; TRBD1 aligns across 9 bases. The V and J ends lost 4 bases and 5 bases, in that order; junction bases with no gene match: 8. The CDR3 consists of 15 residues. The germline V gene encodes CDR1 SEHNR and CDR2 FQNEAQ (reference sequence). CDR3 protein: CASSSPQGAGYGYTF. DNA of the CDR3: TGTGCCAGCAGCTCCCCACAGGGGGCTGGATATGGCTACACCTTC.

This rearrangement joins TRBV19 to TRBJ1-2, with 7 bases matching TRBD1. CDR3 length equals 14 residues. Germline CDR1 reads LNHDA; CDR2 reads SQIVND (reference sequence). V was clipped by 4 bases and J by 3 bases; unmatched bases: 5. CDR3 sequence (DNA): TGTGCCAGTAGTAGGCACAGGGGTGACTATGGCTACACCTTC. Translation: CASSRHRGDYGYTF.

This clone showed up just a few times. In nucleotides, the CDR3 is TGTGCCAGCAGCCAAGAATTTTCGAGGGGGAGCGGCTACACCTTC. Its protein product is CASSQEFSRGSGYTF. The genes are TRBV3-1 (or the pseudogene TRBV3-2) and TRBJ1-2; maybe TRBD1 (6 bases). The germline V and J ends were trimmed by 0 bases and 8 bases, with 16 bases remaining between them. This CDR3 region has 15 residues. From germline, CDR1 is LGHDT and CDR2 YNNKEL (reference sequence).

The CDR3 nucleotides are TGTGCCAGCAGTTCCAGGACTTCTCCCTCTGGAAACACCATATATTTT. Amino acids: CASSSRTSPSGNTIYF. The chain combines TRBV27 with TRBJ1-3; D is ambiguous. CDR1 is MNHEY, CDR2 SMNVEV, per germline (reference sequence). The germline V and J ends were trimmed by 4 bases and 0 bases, with 13 bases remaining between them. This CDR3 comprises 16 residues.

Regarding this clone: The same CDR3 arises from other DNA sequences in this sample as well. The chain combines TRBV5-1 with TRBJ1-2; no definite D call. The CDR3 extends over 13 amino acids. CDR1 is SGHRS, CDR2 YFSETQ, per germline. V was clipped by 0 bases and J by 3 bases, with 6 bases between them. As DNA, the CDR3 is TGCGCCAGCAGCTTGGACAGAGACTATGGCTACACCTTC. Residues: CASSLDRDYGYTF.

The chain carries TRBV3-1 (or the pseudogene TRBV3-2) and TRBJ2-3; TRBD2 matches at 8 bases. J lost 5 bases, V lost 5 bases, and 12 bases had no gene match. This CDR3 comprises 16 residues. Germline CDR1 LGHDT, CDR2 YNNKEL (reference sequence). CDR3 coding DNA: TGTGCCAGCAGCTGGACCCCGGGGGGGAATCAAGATACGCAGTATTTT. It is translated as CASSWTPGGNQDTQYF.

This sequence joins TRBV7-6 and TRBJ2-1; 7 bases are shared with TRBD1. CDR3 length equals 12 residues. Germline lookup yields CDR1 SGHVS and CDR2 FNYEAQ. J gave up 11 bases and V 1 base, and 2 bases lay outside the gene matches. CDR3 bases: TGTGCCAGCAGCTTAGGGGACAGCCAGCAGTTCTTC. Its translation is CASSLGDSQQFF.

The chain is built from TRBV7-6 and TRBJ2-7, with D possibly TRBD1 on 5 matching bases. This CDR3 spans 15 amino acids. Trimming removed 3 bases at V and 4 bases at J, with 16 bases between. The germline CDR1 and CDR2 sequences are SGHVS and FNYEAQ. CDR3 in amino acids: CASSFGAGLGYEQYF. The DNA of the CDR3 is TGTGCCAGCAGCTTTGGGGCAGGGTTAGGGTACGAGCAGTACTTC. Together with reference TRBV7-6 and TRBJ2-7, the CDR3 gives the full variable domain: GAGVSQSPRYKVTKRGQDVALRCDPISGHVSLYWYRQALGQGPEFLTYFNYEAQQDKSGLPNDRFSAERPEGSISTLTIQRTEQRDSAMYRCASSFGAGLGYEQYFGPGTRLTVT.

This clone has more than one count but fewer than ten. The chain uses TRBV6-6 and TRBJ1-1; tentative D call: TRBD1 (5 bases). The CDR3 has 14 amino acids. Trimming left V 6 bases short and J 0 bases short, with 11 bases between. Germline assignment: CDR1 MNHNY and CDR2 SVGAGI (reference sequence). The CDR3 is CASSLRQMNTEAFF. The CDR3 DNA sequence: TGTGCCAGCAGCTTGCGACAGATGAACACTGAAGCTTTCTTT.

The genes are TRBV7-2 and TRBJ2-3, with 7 nucleotides matching TRBD1. The CDR3 runs to 16 residues. Germline V gene lookup returns CDR1 SGHTA and CDR2 FQGNSA. After removal of 4 bases from V and 3 bases from J, the junction contained 10 bases not matched to a gene. CDR3 sequence: CASSSPLKDRTDTQYF. The CDR3 coding sequence is TGTGCCAGCAGCTCACCACTAAAGGACAGGACAGATACGCAGTATTTT.

The rearrangement uses TRBV7-9 and TRBJ2-7; 9 bases match TRBD1. Per the germline V gene, CDR1 is SEHNR and CDR2 is FQNEAQ (reference sequence). The length of the CDR3 is 14 residues. V was pared by 4 bases and J by 2 bases, with 3 bases of the junction left unmatched. CDR3 nucleotide sequence: TGTGCCAGCAGCTCCGGGACAGGGCCCTACGAGCAGTACTTC. Encoded protein: CASSSGTGPYEQYF.

The rearrangement joins TRBV29-1 to TRBJ1-2, with TRBD1 matching 7 bases. The CDR3 totals 12 residues. The V gene end was trimmed by 5 bases and the J gene end by 4 bases; junction bases not matched to a gene: 4. CDR1 is SQVTM, CDR2 ANQGSEA, per germline. Written as DNA, the CDR3 is TGCAGCGTTATAACAGGGGCCTATGGCTACACCTTC. This translates into CSVITGAYGYTF.

V and J are TRBV7-9 and TRBJ2-5; the match to TRBD2 covers 8 bases. The CDR3 runs 16 residues. Per germline, CDR1 SEHNR and CDR2 FQNEAQ (reference sequence). V was pared by 4 bases and J by 0 bases, with 7 bases of the junction left unmatched. The CDR3 DNA follows: TGTGCCAGCAGCTCCGGGACTAGTATTAACCAAGAGACCCAGTACTTC. It specifies CASSSGTSINQETQYF.

The rearrangement links TRBV30 to TRBJ1-1; maybe TRBD1 (5 bases). V was shortened by 8 bases and J by 2 bases, with 15 bases between the two germline ends. The germline V gene has CDR1 GTSNPN and CDR2 SVGIG (reference sequence). The CDR3 consists of 13 residues. CDR3 sequence: CASRTNGNTEAFF. In DNA form, the CDR3 reads TGTGCCAGCAGGACAAACGGAAACACTGAAGCTTTCTTT.

This sequence joins TRBV6-6 and TRBJ2-5; 12 bases match TRBD2. This CDR3 is 16 amino acids long. Losses at the gene ends were 4 bases for V and 5 bases for J; bases not matched to a gene: 8. Germline V gene sequence: CDR1 MNHNY, CDR2 SVGAGI (reference sequence). The CDR3, as DNA: TGTGCCAGCAGTTCCCTGACTAGCGGGGGTGGGGAGACCCAGTACTTC. It translates to CASSSLTSGGGETQYF.

This chain links TRBV18 with TRBJ1-4, with 7 bases matching TRBD1. V shed 2 bases, J shed 7 bases, and the junction held 7 bases outside the gene matches. Germline CDR1 KGHSH, CDR2 LQKENI. This CDR3 contains 15 residues. The CDR3 DNA follows: TGTGCCAGCTCACCATTTCTACAGGGGCCTGAAAAACTGTTTTTT. It encodes CASSPFLQGPEKLFF.

The chain is built from TRBV7-8 and TRBJ2-7, with TRBD1 matching 8 bases. The germline gives CDR1 SGHVS, CDR2 FQNEAQ. Trimming removed 0 bases from V and 5 bases from J; junction bases left unmatched: 3. This CDR3 is built from 14 residues. DNA for the CDR3: TGTGCCAGCAGCTTAGCGTACAGGGGGGACGAGCAGTACTTC. Protein: CASSLAYRGDEQYF.